This TCR beta chain appears in the sequencing data of a study of cytomegalovirus exposure and HLA in healthy donors. Study summary: Within the Caucasian-associated ancestry cluster were about 81% of the approximately 390 genotyped donors.

Worth noting for this clone: As yet, its antigen is unknown.

Study-wide findings and caveats: In a later analysis, DRB1 alleles had the most associated TCRs; HLA-C alleles the fewest.

The CDR3 is made up of 12 amino acids. From germline, CDR1 is WNHNN and CDR2 SYGVQD (reference sequence). 13 Jbeta primers and 60 Vbeta primers were used for the PCR. This table comes from immunoSEQ multiplex PCR, and its TCRdb copy is limited to in-frame clones, with some not included. The table lists hundreds of thousands of clones, approximately 82% of them singletons. This TCR derives from a young man in good health and CMV-seronegative. The rearrangement joins TRBV10-1 to TRBJ1-4, with D tentatively TRBD1 (5 bases). Sequenced: PBMCs. As DNA, the CDR3 is TGCGCGACCAAGTCTCCCAGGGCGAGACTGTTTTTT. It specifies CATKSPRARLFF.